These 4 T cell receptor beta chains were all obtained from the same sample, sequenced in a study of cytomegalovirus exposure and HLA in healthy donors. Amplification used 60 Vbeta primers and 13 Jbeta primers. This table comes from immunoSEQ multiplex PCR, and its TCRdb copy is limited to in-frame clones, with some not included. The data contain just over 150,000 clones, approximately 80% of them seen just once; the ten biggest clones take up approximately 1.9%. The specimen sequenced was PBMCs. These receptors were collected from a man aged 18 to 35 in good health and CMV-seronegative.

The chain carries TRBV6-5 and TRBJ2-7; 9 bases map to TRBD1. The CDR3 contains 15 residues. The germline V gene has CDR1 MNHEY and CDR2 SVGAGI. V dropped 5 bases and J dropped 7; count of bases not matched to a gene: 12. For the CDR3, the DNA is TGTGCCAGCAGTATGGGGACAGGGCGGCTTCCAGAGCAGTACTTC. This codes for CASSMGTGRLPEQYF.

CDR3: CASSIDRVAYEQYF. Written as DNA, the CDR3 is TGTGCCAGCAGTATAGACAGGGTTGCCTACGAGCAGTACTTC. The chain employs TRBV27 and TRBJ2-7; 7 nucleotides line up with TRBD1. The CDR3 sequence is 14 residues long. The J segment lost 2 bases and the V segment lost 5 bases, leaving 6 bases of the junction unmatched. Per the germline V gene, CDR1 is MNHEY and CDR2 is SMNVEV (reference sequence).

The sample holds one count of this clone. The chain employs TRBV13 and TRBJ2-2, with D possibly matching TRBD1 (6 bases). The CDR3 consists of 16 residues. Trimming pared 2 bases from V and 6 bases from J, leaving 16 bases between. Germline CDR1 reads PRHDT; CDR2 reads FYEKMQ (reference sequence). DNA for the CDR3: TGTGCCAGCAGCTTACCAGGGGAGAATGACCCCGGGGAGCTGTTTTTT. Protein sequence: CASSLPGENDPGELFF. Looking up the rest from reference TRBV13 and TRBJ2-2 gives the full variable domain: AAGVIQSPRHLIKEKRETATLKCYPIPRHDTVYWYQQGPGQDPQFLISFYEKMQSDKGSIPDRFSAQQFSDYHSELNMSSLELGDSALYFCASSLPGENDPGELFFGEGSRLTVL.

The chain has TRBV5-6 and TRBJ2-3; TRBD2 is a possible D gene (6 bases). Per the germline V gene, CDR1 is SGHDT and CDR2 is YYEEEE. Trimming took off 3 bases at V and 3 bases at J, with 20 bases between the two ends. The length of the CDR3 is 17 residues. Written as DNA, the CDR3 is TGTGCCAGCAGCTCGGCGAGGTCCCTAGCGACAACAGATACGCAGTATTTT. Translated, it gives CASSSARSLATTDTQYF.